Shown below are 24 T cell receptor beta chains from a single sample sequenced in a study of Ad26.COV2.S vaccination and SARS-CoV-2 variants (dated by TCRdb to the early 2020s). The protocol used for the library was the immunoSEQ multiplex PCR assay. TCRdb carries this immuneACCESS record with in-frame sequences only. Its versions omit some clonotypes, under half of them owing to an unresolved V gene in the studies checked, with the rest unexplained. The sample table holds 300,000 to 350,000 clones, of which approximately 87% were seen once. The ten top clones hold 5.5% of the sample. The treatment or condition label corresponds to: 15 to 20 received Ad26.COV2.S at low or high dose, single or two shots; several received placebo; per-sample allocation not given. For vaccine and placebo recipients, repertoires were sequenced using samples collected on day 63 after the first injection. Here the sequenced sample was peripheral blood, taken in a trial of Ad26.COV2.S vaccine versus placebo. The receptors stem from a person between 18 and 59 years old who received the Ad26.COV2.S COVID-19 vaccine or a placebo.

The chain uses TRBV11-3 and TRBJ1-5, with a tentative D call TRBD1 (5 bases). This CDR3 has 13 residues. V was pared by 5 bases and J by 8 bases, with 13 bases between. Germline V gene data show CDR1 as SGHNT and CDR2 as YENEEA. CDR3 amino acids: CASSPDSAEPQHF. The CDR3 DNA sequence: TGTGCCAGCAGCCCCGACAGTGCGGAGCCCCAGCATTTT.

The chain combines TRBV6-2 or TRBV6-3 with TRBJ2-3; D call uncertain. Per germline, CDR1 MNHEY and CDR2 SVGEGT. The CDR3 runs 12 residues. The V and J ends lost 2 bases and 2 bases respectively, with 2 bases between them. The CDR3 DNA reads TGTGCCAGCAGTTACCCCACAGATACGCAGTATTTT. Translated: CASSYPTDTQYF.

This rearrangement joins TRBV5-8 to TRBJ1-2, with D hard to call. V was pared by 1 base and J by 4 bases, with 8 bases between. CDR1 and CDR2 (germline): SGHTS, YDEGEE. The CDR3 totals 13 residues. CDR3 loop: CASSLRSTYGYTF. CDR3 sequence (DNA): TGTGCCAGCAGCTTGCGGAGCACCTATGGCTACACCTTC.

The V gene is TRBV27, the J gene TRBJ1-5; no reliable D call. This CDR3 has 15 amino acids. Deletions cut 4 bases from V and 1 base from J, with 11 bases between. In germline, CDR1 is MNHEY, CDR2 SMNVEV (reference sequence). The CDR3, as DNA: TGTGCCAGCAGTTCCCTGGGGTCGAGCAATCAGCCCCAGCATTTT. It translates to CASSSLGSSNQPQHF.

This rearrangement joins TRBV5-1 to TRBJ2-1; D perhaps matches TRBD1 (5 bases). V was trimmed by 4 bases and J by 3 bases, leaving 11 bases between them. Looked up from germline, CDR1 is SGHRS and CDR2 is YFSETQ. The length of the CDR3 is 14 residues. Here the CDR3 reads CASSILRDYNEQFF. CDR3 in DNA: TGCGCCAGCAGCATCCTCAGGGACTACAATGAGCAGTTCTTC.

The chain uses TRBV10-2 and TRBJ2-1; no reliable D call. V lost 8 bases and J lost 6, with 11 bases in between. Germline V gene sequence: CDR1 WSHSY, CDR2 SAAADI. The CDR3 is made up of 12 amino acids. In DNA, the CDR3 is TGCGCCAGCGGTCGACTCGGCAATGAGCAGTTCTTC. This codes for CASGRLGNEQFF.

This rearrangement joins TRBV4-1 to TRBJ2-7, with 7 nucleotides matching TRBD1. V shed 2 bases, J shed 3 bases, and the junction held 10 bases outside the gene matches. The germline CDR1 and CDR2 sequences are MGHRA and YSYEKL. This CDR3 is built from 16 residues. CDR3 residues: CASSQTPGQALYEQYF. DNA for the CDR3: TGCGCCAGCAGCCAAACCCCCGGACAGGCGCTCTACGAGCAGTACTTC.

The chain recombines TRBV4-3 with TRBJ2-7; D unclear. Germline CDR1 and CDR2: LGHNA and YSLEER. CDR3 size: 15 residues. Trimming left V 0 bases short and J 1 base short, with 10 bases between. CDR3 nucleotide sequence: TGCGCCAGCAGCCAAGATCGAAGCGTTTCCTACGAGCAGTACTTC. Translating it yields CASSQDRSVSYEQYF.

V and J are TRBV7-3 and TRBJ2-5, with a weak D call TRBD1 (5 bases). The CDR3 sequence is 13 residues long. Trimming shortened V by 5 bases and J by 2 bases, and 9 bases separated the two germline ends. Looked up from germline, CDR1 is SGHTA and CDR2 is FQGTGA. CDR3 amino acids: CASSRDSQETQYF. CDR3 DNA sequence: TGTGCCAGCAGCCGTGACAGTCAAGAGACCCAGTACTTC.

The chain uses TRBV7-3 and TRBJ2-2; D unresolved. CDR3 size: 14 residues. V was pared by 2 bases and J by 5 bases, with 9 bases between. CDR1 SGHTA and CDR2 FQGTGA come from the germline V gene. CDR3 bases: TGTGCCAGCAGCTTATCAGGTGGAACCGGGGAGCTGTTTTTT. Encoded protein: CASSLSGGTGELFF. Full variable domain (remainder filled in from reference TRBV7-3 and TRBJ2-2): GAGVSQTPSNKVTEKGKYVELRCDPISGHTALYWYRQSLGQGPEFLIYFQGTGAADDSGLPNDRFFAVRPEGSVSTLKIQRTERGDSAVYLCASSLSGGTGELFFGEGSRLTVL.

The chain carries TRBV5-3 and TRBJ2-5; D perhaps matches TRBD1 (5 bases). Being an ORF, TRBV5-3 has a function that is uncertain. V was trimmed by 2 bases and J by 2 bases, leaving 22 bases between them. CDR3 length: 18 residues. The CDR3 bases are TGTGCCAGAAGCTTTCCCCACGTGGACAACAGGACGCAAGAGACCCAGTACTTC. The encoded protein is CARSFPHVDNRTQETQYF.

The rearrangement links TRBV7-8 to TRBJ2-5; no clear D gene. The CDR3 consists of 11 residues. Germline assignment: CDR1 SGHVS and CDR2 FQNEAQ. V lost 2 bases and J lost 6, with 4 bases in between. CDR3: CASSLSQTQYF. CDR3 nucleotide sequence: TGTGCCAGCAGCTTATCTCAGACCCAGTACTTC.

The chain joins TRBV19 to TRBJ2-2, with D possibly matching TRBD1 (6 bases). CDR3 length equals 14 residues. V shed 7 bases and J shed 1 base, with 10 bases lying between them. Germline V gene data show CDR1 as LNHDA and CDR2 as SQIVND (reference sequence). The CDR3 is CASNQGWNTGELFF. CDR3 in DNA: TGTGCCAGTAACCAGGGGTGGAACACCGGGGAGCTGTTTTTT.

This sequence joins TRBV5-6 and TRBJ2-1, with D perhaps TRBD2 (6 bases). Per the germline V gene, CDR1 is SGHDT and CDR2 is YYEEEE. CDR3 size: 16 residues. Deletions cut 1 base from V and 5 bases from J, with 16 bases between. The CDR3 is CASSLWGLYIHNEQFF. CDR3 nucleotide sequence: TGTGCCAGCAGCTTGTGGGGACTGTATATACACAATGAGCAGTTCTTC.

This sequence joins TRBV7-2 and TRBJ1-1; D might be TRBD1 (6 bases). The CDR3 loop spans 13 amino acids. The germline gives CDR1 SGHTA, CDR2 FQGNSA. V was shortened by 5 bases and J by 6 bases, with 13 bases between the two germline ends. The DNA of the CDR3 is TGTGCCAGCAGCCCCGGGACAACGGCTGAAGCTTTCTTT. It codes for CASSPGTTAEAFF.

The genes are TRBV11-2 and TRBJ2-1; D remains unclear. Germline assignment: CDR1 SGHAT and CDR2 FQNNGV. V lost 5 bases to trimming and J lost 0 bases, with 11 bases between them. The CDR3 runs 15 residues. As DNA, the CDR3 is TGTGCCAGCAGCCAGACCACGAGCTCCTACAATGAGCAGTTCTTC. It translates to CASSQTTSSYNEQFF.

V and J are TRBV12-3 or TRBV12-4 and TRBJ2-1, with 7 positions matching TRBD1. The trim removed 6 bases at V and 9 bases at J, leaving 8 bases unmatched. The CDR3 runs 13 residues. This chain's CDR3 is CASSPDRVGEQFF. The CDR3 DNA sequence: TGTGCCAGCAGCCCCGACAGGGTAGGTGAGCAGTTCTTC.

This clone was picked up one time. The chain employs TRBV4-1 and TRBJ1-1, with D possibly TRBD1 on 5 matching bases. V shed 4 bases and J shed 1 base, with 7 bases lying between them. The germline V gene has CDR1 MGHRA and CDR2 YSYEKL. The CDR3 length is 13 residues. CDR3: CASSRQKNTEAFF. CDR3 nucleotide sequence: TGCGCCAGCAGCCGACAGAAGAACACTGAAGCTTTCTTT.

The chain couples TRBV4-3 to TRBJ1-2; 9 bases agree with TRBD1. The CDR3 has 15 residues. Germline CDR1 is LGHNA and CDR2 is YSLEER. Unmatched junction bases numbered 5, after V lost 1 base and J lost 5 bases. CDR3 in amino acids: CASSQGPDRGYGYTF. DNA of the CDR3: TGCGCCAGCAGCCAAGGCCCGGACAGGGGTTATGGCTACACCTTC.

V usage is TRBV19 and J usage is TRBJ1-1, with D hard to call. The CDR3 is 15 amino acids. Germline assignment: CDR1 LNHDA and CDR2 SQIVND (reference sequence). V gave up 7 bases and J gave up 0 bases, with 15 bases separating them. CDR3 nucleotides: TGTGCCAGTATGCAATGGTCACTGATGAACACTGAAGCTTTCTTT. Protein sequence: CASMQWSLMNTEAFF.

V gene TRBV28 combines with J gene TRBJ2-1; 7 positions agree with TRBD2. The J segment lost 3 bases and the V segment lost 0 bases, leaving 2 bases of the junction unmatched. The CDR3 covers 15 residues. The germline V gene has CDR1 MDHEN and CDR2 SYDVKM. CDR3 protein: CASSLWQRGYNEQFF. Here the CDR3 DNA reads TGTGCCAGCAGTTTATGGCAGCGGGGCTACAATGAGCAGTTCTTC.

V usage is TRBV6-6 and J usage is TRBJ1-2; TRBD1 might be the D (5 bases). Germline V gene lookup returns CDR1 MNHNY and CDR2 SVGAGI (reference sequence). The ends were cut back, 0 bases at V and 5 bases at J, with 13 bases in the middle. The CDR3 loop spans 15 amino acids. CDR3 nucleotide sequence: TGTGCCAGCAGTTACTCCTCCGGGGCAGAATATGGCTACACCTTC. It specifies CASSYSSGAEYGYTF.

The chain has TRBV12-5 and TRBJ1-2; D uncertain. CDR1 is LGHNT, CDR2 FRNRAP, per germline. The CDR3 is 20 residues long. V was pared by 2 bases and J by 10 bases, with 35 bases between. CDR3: CASGLLTNPIPVPGPQDYTF. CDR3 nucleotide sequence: TGTGCTAGTGGTTTGCTCACAAACCCAATCCCAGTCCCGGGTCCTCAAGACTACACCTTC.

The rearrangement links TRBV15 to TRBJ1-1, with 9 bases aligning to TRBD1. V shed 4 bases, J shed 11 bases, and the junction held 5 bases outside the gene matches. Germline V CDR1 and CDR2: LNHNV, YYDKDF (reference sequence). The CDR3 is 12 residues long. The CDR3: CATSKQGADAFF. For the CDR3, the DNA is TGTGCCACCAGCAAACAGGGGGCGGACGCTTTCTTT.